These T cell receptor beta chains were read from a single sample in a study of blood T cell repertoires in COVID-19. Assay used: immunoSEQ multiplex PCR; TCRdb lists only in-frame clones, some missing. Of about 200,000 clones in the sample, 65% to 90% were seen once. The sample taken for sequencing was PBMCs or T cells enriched from blood (not recorded which). The receptor set was obtained from a woman between 35 and 50 years old with acute COVID-19. CDR3s include the opening cysteine and the closing phenylalanine or tryptophan. The order of the fields is CDR3 protein, V gene, J gene.

cdr3_aa: CASSLQLGGASYEQYF
v_call: TRBV27
j_call: TRBJ2-7

cdr3_aa: CASSFGTSGYEQYF
v_call: TRBV27
j_call: TRBJ2-7

cdr3_aa: CASSPGTSGGYNEQFF
v_call: TRBV4-2
j_call: TRBJ2-1

cdr3_aa: CGTGSTDTQYF
v_call: TRBV29-1
j_call: TRBJ2-3

cdr3_aa: CASSGQGMNTEAFF
v_call: TRBV11-2
j_call: TRBJ1-1

cdr3_aa: CASSFGGTGYEQYF
v_call: TRBV28
j_call: TRBJ2-7

cdr3_aa: CASSLASGTDTQYF
v_call: TRBV28
j_call: TRBJ2-3

cdr3_aa: CALDSEGADGYTF
v_call: TRBV28
j_call: TRBJ1-2

cdr3_aa: CASSLGAGGSTGELFF
v_call: TRBV7-7
j_call: TRBJ2-2

cdr3_aa: CASSRREDTGELFF
v_call: TRBV7-8
j_call: TRBJ2-2

cdr3_aa: CASSRRLAGNYNEQFF
v_call: TRBV11-2
j_call: TRBJ2-1